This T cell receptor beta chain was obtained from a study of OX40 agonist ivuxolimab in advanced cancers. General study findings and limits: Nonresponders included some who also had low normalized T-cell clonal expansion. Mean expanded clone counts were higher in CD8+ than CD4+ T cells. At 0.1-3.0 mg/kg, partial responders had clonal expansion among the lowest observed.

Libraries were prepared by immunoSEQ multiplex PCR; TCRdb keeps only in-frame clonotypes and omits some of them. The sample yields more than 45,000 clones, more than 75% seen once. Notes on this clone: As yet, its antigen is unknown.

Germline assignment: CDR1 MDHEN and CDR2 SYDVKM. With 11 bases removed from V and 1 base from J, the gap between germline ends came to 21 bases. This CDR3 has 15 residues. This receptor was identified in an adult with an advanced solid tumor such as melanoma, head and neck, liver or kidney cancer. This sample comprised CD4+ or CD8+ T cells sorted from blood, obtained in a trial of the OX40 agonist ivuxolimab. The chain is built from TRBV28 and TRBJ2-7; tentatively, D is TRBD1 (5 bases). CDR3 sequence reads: CAGAGAGSKSYEQYF. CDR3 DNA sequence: TGTGCCGGGGCCGGAGCCGGGTCCAAGTCCTACGAGCAGTACTTC.